This T cell receptor (beta chain) was recorded in a study of response to subunit inactivated influenza vaccine (dated by TCRdb to 2017 to 2018). Study-wide context: To follow how T cells responded to a trivalent subunit inactivated influenza vaccine, the researchers relied on deep quantitative profiling of the T cell receptor repertoire. Study-level results and caveats: The authors proposed that each seasonal influenza vaccination may bring in only a limited number of new T cells.

Measured from the cysteine to the phenylalanine, the CDR3 is 15 residues long. The entry retains the CDR3 DNA only, 45 bases that are in frame from base 1. At the junction V is shortened by 4 bases and J by 7 bases, with 16 bases in between. CDR1 LGHNA and CDR2 YNFKEQ were looked up in the germline V gene. The library was generated by RT-PCR. The data were produced on an Illumina HiSeq 2500. In-frame beta chains were kept once TCRdb had trimmed the public reads at Q25 with fastp and called clones with MiXCR. Each CDR3 protein gets just one entry, which takes the most common genes and DNA from the rows behind it. In this sample the table shows about 240,000 distinct CDR3 sequences, 10% to 15% of which occur a single time. The leading ten clones occupy 7.5% to 10% of the sample. This clonotype was found a few times. Its antigen specificity is not known. The record has no base qualities; no much larger clone is one base away.

The TCR originated in a man over 45 who received an inactivated influenza vaccine. Donor details come from another sample of the same person, matched by shared clones. The rearrangement joined TRBV4-2 to TRBJ2-2; the D element could tentatively be TRBD1 or TRBD2, as 6 bases agree for each. Here the sequenced sample was non-naive T cells sorted from PBMCs, taken 14 to 15 days before vaccination. The sample's cell subset or site label, decoded: memory T cell fraction. The CDR3 region has the sequence CASSPDRRRVGELFF. Read as DNA, the sequence is TGTGCCAGCAGCCCAGACAGGAGGAGGGTCGGGGAGCTGTTTTTT.